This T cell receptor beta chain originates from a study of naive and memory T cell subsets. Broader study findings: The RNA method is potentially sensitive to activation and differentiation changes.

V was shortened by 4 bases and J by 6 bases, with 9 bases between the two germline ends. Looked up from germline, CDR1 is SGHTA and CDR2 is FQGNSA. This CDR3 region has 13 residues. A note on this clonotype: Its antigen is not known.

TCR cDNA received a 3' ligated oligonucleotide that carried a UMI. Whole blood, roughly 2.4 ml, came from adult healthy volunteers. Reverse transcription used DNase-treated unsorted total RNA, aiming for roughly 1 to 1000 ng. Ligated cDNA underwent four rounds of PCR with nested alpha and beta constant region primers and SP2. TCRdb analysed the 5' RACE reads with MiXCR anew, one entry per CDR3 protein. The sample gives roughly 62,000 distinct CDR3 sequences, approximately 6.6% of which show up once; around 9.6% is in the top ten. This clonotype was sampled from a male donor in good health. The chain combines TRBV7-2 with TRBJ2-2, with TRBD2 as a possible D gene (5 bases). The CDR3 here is CASSYKGAGELFF. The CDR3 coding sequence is TGTGCCAGCAGCTACAAGGGAGCCGGGGAGCTGTTTTTT.